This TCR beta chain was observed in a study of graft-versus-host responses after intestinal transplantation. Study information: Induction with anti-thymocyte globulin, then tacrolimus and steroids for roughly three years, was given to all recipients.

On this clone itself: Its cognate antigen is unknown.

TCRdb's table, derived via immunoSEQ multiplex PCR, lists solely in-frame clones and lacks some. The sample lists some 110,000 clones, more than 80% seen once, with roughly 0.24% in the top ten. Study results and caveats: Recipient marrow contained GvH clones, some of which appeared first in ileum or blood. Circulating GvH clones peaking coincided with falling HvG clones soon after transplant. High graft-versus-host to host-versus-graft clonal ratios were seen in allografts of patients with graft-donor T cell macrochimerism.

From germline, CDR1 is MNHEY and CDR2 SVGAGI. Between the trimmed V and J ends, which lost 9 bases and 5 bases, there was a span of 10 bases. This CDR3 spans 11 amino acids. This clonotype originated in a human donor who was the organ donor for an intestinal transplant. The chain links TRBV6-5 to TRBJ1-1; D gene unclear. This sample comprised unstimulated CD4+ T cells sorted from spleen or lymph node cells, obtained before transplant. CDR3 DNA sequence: TGTGCCAGTAAAAAGGAAACTGAAGCTTTCTTT. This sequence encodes CASKKETEAFF.